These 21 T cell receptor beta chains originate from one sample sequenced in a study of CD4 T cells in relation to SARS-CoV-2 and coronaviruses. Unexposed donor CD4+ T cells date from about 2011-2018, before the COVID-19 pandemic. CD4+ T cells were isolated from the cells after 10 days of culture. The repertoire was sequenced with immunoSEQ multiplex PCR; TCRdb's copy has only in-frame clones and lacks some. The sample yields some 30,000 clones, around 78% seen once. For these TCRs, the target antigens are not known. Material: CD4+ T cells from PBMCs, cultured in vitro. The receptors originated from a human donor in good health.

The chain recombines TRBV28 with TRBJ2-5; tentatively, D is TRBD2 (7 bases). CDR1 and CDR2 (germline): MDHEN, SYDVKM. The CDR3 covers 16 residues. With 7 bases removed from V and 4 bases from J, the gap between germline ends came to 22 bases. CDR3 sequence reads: CASNRGALPYSETQYF. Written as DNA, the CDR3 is TGTGCCAGCAATCGGGGGGCCCTCCCCTACTCAGAGACCCAGTACTTC.

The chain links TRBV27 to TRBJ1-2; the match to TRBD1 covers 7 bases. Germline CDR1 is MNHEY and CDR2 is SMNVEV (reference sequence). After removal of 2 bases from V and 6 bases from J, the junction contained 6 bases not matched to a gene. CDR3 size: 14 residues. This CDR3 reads CASSLAGGGNGYTF. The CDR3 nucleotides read TGTGCCAGCAGTTTAGCAGGGGGAGGTAATGGCTACACCTTC.

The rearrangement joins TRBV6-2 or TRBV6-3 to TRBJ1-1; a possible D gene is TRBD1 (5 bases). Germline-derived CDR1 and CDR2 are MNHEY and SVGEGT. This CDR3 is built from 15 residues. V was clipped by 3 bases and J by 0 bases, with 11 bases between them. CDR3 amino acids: CASSYRGLMNTEAFF. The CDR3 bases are TGTGCCAGCAGTTATCGGGGACTCATGAACACTGAAGCTTTCTTT.

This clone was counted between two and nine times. The CDR3 nucleotides are TGTGCCATCAGGGGAGGACAGGTTCGGGGGAACACTGAAGCTTTCTTT. Translated: CAIRGGQVRGNTEAFF. The chain links TRBV10-3 to TRBJ1-1; TRBD1 matches 7 bases. The CDR3 runs to 16 residues. Germline V lookup: CDR1 ENHRY, CDR2 SYGVKD. The V gene end was trimmed by 6 bases and the J gene end by 1 base; junction bases not matched to a gene: 11.

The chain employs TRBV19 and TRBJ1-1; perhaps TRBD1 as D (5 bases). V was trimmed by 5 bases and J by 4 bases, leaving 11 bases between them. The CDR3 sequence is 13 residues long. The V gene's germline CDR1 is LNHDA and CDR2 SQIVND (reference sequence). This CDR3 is CASSLQRGTEAFF. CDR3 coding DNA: TGTGCCAGTAGTCTTCAGAGGGGCACTGAAGCTTTCTTT.

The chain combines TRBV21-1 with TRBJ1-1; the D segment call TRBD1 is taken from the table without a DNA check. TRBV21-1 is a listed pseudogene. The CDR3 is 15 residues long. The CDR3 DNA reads TGTGCCAGCAGCAAAGCCGGCAGGCGAGACACTGAAGCTTTCTTT. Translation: CASSKAGRRDTEAFF.

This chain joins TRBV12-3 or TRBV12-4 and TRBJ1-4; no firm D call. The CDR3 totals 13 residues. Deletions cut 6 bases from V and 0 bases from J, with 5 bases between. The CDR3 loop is CASRTTTNEKLFF. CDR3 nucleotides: TGTGCCAGCAGGACCACAACTAATGAAAAACTGTTTTTT.

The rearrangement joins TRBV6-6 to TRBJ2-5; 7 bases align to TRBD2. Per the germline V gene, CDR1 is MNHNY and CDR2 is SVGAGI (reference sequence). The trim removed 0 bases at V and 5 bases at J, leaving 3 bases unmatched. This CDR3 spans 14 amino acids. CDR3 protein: CASSYSGGSETQYF. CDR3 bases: TGTGCCAGCAGTTACTCTGGCGGGAGTGAGACCCAGTACTTC.

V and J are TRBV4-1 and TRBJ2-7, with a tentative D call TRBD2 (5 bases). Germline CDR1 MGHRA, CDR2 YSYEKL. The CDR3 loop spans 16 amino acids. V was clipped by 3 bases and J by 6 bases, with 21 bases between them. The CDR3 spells CASSQTPILGFGEQYF. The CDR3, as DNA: TGCGCCAGCAGCCAGACTCCGATACTAGGTTTCGGCGAGCAGTACTTC.

CDR3 protein: CASSQEGYGRVNEKLFF. Written as DNA, the CDR3 is TGTGCCAGCAGCCAAGAAGGGTATGGCAGGGTTAATGAAAAACTGTTTTTT. This chain links TRBV4-2 with TRBJ1-4; perhaps TRBD1 as D (5 bases). Per germline, CDR1 LGHNA and CDR2 YNFKEQ. CDR3 size: 17 residues. Trimming removed 0 bases from V and 4 bases from J, with 15 bases in between.

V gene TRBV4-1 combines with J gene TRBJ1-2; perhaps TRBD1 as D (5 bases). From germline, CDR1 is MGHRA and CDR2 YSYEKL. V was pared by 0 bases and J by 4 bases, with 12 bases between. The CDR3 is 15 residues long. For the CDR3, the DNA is TGCGCCAGCAGCCAAGACGTTCGGGGACCCTATGGCTACACCTTC. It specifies CASSQDVRGPYGYTF.

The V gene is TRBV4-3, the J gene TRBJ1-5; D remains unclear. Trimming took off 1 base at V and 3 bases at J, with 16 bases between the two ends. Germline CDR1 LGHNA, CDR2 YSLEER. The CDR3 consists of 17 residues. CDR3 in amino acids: CASSQVPTECPNQPQHF. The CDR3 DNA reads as TGCGCCAGCAGCCAAGTTCCAACAGAATGCCCCAATCAGCCCCAGCATTTT.

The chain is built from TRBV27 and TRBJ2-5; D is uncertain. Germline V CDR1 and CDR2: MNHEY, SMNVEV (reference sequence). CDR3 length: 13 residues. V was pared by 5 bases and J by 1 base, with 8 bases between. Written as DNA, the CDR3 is TGTGCCAGCAGTCCCCGGCCCCAAGAGACCCAGTACTTC. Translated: CASSPRPQETQYF.

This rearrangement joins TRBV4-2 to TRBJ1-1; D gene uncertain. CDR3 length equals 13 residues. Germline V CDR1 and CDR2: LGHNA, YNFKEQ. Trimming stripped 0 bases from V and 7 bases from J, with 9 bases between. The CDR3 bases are TGTGCCAGCAGCCAAGAGTCAGGCCGTGAAGCTTTCTTT. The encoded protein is CASSQESGREAFF.

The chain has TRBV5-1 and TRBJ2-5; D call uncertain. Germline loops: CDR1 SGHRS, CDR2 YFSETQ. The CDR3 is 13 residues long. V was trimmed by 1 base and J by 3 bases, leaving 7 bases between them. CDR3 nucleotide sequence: TGCGCCAGCAGCTTGAGGTCCAAAGAGACCCAGTACTTC. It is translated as CASSLRSKETQYF.

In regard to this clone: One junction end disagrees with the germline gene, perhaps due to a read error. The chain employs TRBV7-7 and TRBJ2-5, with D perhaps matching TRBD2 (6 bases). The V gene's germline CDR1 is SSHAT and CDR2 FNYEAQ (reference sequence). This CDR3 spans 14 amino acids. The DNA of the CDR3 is TGTGCTAGCAGCTTAGCCGGGGGTCAAGAGACCCAGTACTTC. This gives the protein CASSLAGGQETQYF.

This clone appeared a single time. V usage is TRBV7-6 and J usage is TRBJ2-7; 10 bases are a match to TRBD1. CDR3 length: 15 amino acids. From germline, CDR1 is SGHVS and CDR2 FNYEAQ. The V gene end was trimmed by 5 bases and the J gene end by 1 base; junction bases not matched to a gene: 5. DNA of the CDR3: TGTGCCAGCAGCCTCGACAGGGGGCGTTCCTACGAGCAGTACTTC. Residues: CASSLDRGRSYEQYF.

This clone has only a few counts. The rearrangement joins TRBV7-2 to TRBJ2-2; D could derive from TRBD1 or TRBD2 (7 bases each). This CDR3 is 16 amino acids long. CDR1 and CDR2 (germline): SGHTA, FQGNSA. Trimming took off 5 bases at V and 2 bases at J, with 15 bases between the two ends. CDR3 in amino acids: CASSRQGGENTGELFF. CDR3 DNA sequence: TGTGCCAGCAGCCGGCAGGGGGGGGAAAACACCGGGGAGCTGTTTTTT.

The CDR3 reads CASSSAGGADTEAFF. The DNA of the CDR3 is TGCGCCAGCAGCTCCGCAGGGGGCGCAGACACTGAAGCTTTCTTT. This chain links TRBV5-1 with TRBJ1-1; 8 bases are shared with TRBD1. The CDR3 totals 15 residues. V gave up 3 bases and J gave up 3 bases; unmatched junction bases: 7. Germline lookup yields CDR1 SGHRS and CDR2 YFSETQ. Using reference TRBV5-1 and TRBJ1-1 for the parts outside the CDR3, the full variable domain is KAGVTQTPRYLIKTRGQQVTLSCSPISGHRSVSWYQQTPGQGLQFLFEYFSETQRNKGNFPGRFSGRQFSNSRSEMNVSTLELGDSALYLCASSSAGGADTEAFFGQGTRLTVV.

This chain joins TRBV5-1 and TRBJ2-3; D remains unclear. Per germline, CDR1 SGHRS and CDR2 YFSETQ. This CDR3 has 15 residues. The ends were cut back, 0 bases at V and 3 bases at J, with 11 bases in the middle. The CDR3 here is CASSLAVRRTDTQYF. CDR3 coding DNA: TGCGCCAGCAGCTTGGCAGTACGACGTACAGATACGCAGTATTTT. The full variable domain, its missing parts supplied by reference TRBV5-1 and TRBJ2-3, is KAGVTQTPRYLIKTRGQQVTLSCSPISGHRSVSWYQQTPGQGLQFLFEYFSETQRNKGNFPGRFSGRQFSNSRSEMNVSTLELGDSALYLCASSLAVRRTDTQYFGPGTRLTVL.

The CDR3 DNA reads as TGCGCCAGCAGCCAAGTAGGAAACACCATATATTTT. It encodes CASSQVGNTIYF. The chain is built from TRBV4-1 and TRBJ1-3, with D hard to call. The CDR3 sequence is 12 residues long. From germline, CDR1 is MGHRA and CDR2 YSYEKL. The V gene lost 1 base and the J gene lost 4 bases, with 2 bases spanning the gap.